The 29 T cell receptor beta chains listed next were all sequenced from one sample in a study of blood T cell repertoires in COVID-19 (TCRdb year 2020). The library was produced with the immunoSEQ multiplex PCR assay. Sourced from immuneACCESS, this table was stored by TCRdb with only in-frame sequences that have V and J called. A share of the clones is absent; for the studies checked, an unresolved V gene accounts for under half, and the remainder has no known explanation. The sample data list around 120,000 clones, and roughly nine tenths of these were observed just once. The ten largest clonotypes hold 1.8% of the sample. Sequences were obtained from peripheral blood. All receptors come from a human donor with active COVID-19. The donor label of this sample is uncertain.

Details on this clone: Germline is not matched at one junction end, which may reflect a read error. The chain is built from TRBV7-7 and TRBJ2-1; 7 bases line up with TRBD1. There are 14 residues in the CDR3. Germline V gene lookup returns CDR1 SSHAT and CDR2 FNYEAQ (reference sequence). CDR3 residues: CASSLGTAYNEQFF. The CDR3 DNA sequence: TGTGCTAGCAGCTTAGGGACAGCTTACAATGAGCAGTTCTTC.

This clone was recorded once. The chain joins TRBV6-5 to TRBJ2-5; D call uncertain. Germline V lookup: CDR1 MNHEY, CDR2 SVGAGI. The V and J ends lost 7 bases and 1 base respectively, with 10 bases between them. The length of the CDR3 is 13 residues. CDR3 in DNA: TGTGCCAGCACCCCGAACATCCAAGAGACCCAGTACTTC. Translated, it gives CASTPNIQETQYF.

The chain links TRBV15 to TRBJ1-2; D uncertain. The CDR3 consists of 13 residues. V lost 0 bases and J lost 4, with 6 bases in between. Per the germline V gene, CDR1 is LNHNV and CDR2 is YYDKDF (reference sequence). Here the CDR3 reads CATSRESGYGYTF. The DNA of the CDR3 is TGTGCCACCAGCAGAGAATCAGGCTATGGCTACACCTTC.

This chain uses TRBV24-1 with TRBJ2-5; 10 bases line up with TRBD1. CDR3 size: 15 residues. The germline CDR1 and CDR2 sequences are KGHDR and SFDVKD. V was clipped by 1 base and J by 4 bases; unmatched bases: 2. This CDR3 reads CATSDFWDRGETQYF. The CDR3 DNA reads TGTGCCACCAGTGATTTCTGGGACAGGGGAGAGACCCAGTACTTC.

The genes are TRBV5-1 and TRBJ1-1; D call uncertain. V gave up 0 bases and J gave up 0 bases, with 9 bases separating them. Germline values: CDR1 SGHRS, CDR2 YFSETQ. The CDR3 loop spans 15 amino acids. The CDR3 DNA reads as TGCGCCAGCAGCTTGGCCGCGGGTATGAACACTGAAGCTTTCTTT. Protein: CASSLAAGMNTEAFF.

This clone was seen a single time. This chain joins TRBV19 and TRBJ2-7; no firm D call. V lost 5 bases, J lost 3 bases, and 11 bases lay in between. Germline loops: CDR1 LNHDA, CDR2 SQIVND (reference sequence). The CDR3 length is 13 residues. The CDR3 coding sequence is TGTGCCAGTAGTTTTGGCGGTCTCTACGAGCAGTACTTC. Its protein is CASSFGGLYEQYF.

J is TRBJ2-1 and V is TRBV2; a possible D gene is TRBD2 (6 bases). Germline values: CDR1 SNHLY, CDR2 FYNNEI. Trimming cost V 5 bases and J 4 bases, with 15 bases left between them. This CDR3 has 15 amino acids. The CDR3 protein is CASSPHTGGYNEQFF. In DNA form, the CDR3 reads TGTGCCAGCAGTCCCCACACAGGAGGGTACAATGAGCAGTTCTTC.

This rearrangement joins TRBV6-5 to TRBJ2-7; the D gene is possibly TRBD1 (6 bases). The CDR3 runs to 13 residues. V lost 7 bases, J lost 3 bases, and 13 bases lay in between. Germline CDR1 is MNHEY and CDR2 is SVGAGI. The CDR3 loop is CASTETDSYEQYF. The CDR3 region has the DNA TGTGCCAGCACCGAGACGGACAGCTACGAGCAGTACTTC.

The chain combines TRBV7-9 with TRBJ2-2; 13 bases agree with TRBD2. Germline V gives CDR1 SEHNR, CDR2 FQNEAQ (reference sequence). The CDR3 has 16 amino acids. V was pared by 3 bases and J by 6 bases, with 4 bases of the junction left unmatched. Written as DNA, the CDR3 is TGTGCCAGCAGCTTTGGACTAGCGGGGGTTGCCGGGGAGCTGTTTTTT. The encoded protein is CASSFGLAGVAGELFF.

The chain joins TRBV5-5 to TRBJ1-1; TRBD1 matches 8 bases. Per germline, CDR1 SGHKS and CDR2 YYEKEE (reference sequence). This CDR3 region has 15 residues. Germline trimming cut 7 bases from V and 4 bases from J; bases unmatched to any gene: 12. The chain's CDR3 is CASRYGNRGGTEAFF. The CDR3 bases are TGTGCCAGCCGGTACGGGAACAGGGGGGGCACTGAAGCTTTCTTT.

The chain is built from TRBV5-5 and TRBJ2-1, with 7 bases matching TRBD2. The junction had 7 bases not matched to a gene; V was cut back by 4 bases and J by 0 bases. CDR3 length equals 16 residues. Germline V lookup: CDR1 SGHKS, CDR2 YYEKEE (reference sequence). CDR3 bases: TGTGCCAGCAGCATACAAGCGGGGAGCTCCTACAATGAGCAGTTCTTC. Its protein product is CASSIQAGSSYNEQFF.

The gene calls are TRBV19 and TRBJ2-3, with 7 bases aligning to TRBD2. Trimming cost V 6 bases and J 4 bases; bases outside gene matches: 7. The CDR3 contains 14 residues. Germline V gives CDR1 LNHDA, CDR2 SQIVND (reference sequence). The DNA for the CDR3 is TGTGCCAGTAGCTCTGGGGGGGGATCAGATACGCAGTATTTT. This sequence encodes CASSSGGGSDTQYF. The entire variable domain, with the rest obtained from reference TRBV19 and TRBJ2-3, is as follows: DGGITQSPKYLFRKEGQNVTLSCEQNLNHDAMYWYRQDPGQGLRLIYYSQIVNDFQKGDIAEGYSVSREKKESFPLTVTSAQKNPTAFYLCASSSGGGSDTQYFGPGTRLTVL.

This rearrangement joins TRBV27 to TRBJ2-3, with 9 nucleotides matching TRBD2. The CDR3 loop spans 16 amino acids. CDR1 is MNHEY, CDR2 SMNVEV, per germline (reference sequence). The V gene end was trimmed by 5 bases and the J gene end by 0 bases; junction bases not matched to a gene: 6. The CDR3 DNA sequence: TGTGCCAGCAGTCAGTTGCGGGGGGGAAGCACAGATACGCAGTATTTT. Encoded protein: CASSQLRGGSTDTQYF.

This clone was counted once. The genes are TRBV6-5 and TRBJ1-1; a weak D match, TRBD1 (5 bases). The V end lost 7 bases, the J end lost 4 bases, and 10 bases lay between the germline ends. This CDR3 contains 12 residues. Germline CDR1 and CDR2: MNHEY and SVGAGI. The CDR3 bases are TGTGCCAGCAATCAGGGTGGCACTGAAGCTTTCTTT. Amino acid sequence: CASNQGGTEAFF.

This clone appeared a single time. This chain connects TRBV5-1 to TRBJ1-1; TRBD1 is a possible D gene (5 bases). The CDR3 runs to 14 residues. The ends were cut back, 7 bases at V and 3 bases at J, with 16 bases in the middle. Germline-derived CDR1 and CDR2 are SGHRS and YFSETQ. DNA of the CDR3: TGCGCCAGCCACGCCGGGGGGTTGGACACTGAAGCTTTCTTT. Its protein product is CASHAGGLDTEAFF.

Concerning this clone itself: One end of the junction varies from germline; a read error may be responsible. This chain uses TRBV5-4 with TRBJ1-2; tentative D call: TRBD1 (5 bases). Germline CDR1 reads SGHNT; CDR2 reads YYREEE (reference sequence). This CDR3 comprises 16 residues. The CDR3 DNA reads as TGCGGAACGAGCGGACGTCAGGGACTATTAGGGAATGGCTACACCTTC. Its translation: CGTSGRQGLLGNGYTF.

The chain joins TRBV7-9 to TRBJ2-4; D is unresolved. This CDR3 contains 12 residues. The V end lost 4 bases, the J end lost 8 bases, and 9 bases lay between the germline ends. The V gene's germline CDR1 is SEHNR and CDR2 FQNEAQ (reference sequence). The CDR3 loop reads CASSSSVDIQYF. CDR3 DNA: TGTGCCAGCAGCTCATCAGTGGACATTCAGTACTTC.

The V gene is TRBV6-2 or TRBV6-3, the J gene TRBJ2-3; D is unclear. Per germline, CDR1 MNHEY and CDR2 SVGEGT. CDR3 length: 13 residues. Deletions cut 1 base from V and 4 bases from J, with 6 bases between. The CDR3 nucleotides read TGTGCCAGCAGTTACTTCCCTTCAGATACGCAGTATTTT. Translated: CASSYFPSDTQYF.

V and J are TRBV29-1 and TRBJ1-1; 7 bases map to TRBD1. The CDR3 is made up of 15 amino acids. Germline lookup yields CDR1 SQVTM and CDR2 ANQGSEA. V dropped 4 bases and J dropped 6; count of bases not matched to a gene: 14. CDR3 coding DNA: TGCAGCGTTGTTCAGGGGGAGACAGTCTTGGCTGAAGCTTTCTTT. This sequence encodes CSVVQGETVLAEAFF.

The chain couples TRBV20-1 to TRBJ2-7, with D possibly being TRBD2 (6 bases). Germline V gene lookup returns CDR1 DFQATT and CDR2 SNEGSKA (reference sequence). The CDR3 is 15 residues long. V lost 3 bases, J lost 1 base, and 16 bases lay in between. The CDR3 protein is CSASPGTSFSYEQYF. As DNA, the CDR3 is TGCAGTGCTAGTCCGGGCACTAGCTTTTCCTACGAGCAGTACTTC.

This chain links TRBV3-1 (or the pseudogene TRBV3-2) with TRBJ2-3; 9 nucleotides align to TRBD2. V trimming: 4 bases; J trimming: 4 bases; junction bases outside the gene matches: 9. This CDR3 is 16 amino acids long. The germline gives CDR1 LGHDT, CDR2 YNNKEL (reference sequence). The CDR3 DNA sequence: TGTGCCAGCAGCCCCTTCGCGGGGGGGCGATCAGATACGCAGTATTTT. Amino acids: CASSPFAGGRSDTQYF.

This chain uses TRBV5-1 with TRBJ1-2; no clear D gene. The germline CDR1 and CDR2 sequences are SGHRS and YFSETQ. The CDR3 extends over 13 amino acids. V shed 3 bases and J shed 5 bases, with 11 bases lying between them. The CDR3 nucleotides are TGCGCCAGCAGCTCCGAGGGAGGGTATGGCTACACCTTC. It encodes CASSSEGGYGYTF.

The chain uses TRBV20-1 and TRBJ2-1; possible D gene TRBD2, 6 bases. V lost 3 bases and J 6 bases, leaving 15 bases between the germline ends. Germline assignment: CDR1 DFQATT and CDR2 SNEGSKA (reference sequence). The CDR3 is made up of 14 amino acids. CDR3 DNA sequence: TGCAGTGCTAGTATGACGGGCGGGGTCAATGAGCAGTTCTTC. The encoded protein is CSASMTGGVNEQFF.

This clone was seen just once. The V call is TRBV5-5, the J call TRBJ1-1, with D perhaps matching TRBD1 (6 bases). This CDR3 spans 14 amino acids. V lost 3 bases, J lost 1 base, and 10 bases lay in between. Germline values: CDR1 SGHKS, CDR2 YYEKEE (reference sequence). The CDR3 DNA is TGTGCCAGCAGCTACCGGGACACGAACACTGAAGCTTTCTTT. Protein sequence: CASSYRDTNTEAFF. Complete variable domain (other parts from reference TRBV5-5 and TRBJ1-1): DAGVTQSPTHLIKTRGQQVTLRCSPISGHKSVSWYQQVLGQGPQFIFQYYEKEERGRGNFPDRFSARQFPNYSSELNVNALLLGDSALYLCASSYRDTNTEAFFGQGTRLTVV.

The CDR3 DNA follows: TGTGCCAGCAGTCCGGGGGGGGGTAGGTCCTCCTACGAGCAGTACTTC. Translation gives CASSPGGGRSSYEQYF. The chain combines TRBV27 with TRBJ2-7; 8 nucleotides align to TRBD2. The CDR3 extends over 16 amino acids. Trimming cost V 5 bases and J 0 bases; bases outside gene matches: 9. Germline assignment: CDR1 MNHEY and CDR2 SMNVEV (reference sequence).

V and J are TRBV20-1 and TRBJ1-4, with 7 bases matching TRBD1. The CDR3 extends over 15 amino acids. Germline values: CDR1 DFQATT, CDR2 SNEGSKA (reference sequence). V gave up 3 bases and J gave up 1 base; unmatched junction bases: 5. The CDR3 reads CSASEGAGTNEKLFF. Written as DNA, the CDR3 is TGCAGTGCTAGTGAGGGGGCAGGAACTAATGAAAAACTGTTTTTT.

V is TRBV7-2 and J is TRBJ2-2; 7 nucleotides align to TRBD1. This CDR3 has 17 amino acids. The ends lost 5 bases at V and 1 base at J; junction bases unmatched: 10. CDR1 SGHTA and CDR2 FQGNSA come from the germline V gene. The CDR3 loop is CASSISRDRMNTGELFF. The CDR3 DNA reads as TGTGCCAGCAGCATATCCCGGGACAGAATGAACACCGGGGAGCTGTTTTTT.

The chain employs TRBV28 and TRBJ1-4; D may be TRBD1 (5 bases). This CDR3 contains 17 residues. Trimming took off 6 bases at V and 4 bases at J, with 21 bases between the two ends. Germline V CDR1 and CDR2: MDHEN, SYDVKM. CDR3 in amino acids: CASSPAGKGLNNEKLFF. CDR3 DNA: TGTGCCAGCAGCCCTGCGGGGAAGGGGCTAAATAATGAAAAACTGTTTTTT.

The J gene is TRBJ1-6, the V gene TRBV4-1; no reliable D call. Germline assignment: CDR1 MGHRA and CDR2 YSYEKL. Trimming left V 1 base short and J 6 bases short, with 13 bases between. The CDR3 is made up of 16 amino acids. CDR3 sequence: CASSQVSTELNSPLHF. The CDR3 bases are TGCGCCAGCAGCCAAGTTAGTACAGAACTTAATTCACCCCTCCACTTT.